This T cell receptor beta chain was recorded in a study of T cell responses to AZD1222 COVID-19 vaccine. Regarding the study as a whole: Recipients of AZD1222 seropositive at baseline numbered only five or six.

Germline V gives CDR1 MNHEY, CDR2 SMNVEV (reference sequence). This CDR3 contains 17 residues. J was trimmed by 2 bases and V by 3 bases; bases with no gene match: 12. Remarks on this clone: Its antigen remains unknown.

Method: immunoSEQ multiplex PCR; TCRdb's copy keeps in-frame clones and lacks some. The table shows approximately 210,000 clones, with approximately 94% occurring only once. This TCR was recovered from an adult who received the MenACWY meningococcal vaccine as a control. Here the sequenced sample was peripheral blood, taken 28 days after the second dose of the MenACWY control vaccine. The chain joins TRBV27 to TRBJ2-7; the match to TRBD2 covers 8 bases. CDR3 sequence (DNA): TGTGCCAGCAGTTTTGGGGGCCCAGCGGGAGTTGCCTACGAGCAGTACTTC. Amino acids: CASSFGGPAGVAYEQYF.